This T cell receptor beta chain was sequenced during a study of shared clonotypes between healthy human individuals. Study results and caveats: It was expected that sequencing depth would affect clonotype sharing among donors. The study generally estimated greater richness for naive than memory subsets.

CDR3 length: 14 residues. The V and J ends lost 5 bases and 1 base, in that order; junction bases with no gene match: 1. Germline V lookup: CDR1 SGHAT, CDR2 FQNNGV. Concerning this clone: Its cognate antigen is unknown.

The data were produced by immunoSEQ multiplex PCR, yet TCRdb's version contains in-frame clones alone and is incomplete. The table lists around 1.6 million clones, 98% of them singletons, with 0.4% to 0.55% in the top ten. All the donors were Caucasian adults who lived in Nashville, Tennessee. The CD4+ fraction was divided into a CD45RA+ naive subset and a CD45RA-negative memory subset. This TCR came from a man aged 30 to 45 in good health. The sample consisted of naive CD4+ T cells sorted from blood. The sample's subset: CD45RA+ positively selected. The chain joins TRBV11-2 to TRBJ1-4; 7 bases align to TRBD1. The CDR3 coding sequence is TGTGCCAGCAGCCGGGACAGAACTAATGAAAAACTGTTTTTT. Translation: CASSRDRTNEKLFF.